One TCR beta chain is described in this entry. Its matching antigen is unknown. V gave up 2 bases and J gave up 5 bases, with 12 bases separating them. This CDR3 spans 14 amino acids. Germline assignment: CDR1 MNHEY and CDR2 SVGAGI. No infections or other immune events were documented during collection. This sample was included in a study of identifying expanded T cells in peripheral blood. Study-wide points: Roughly 1.2 clones differed between technical replicates, versus approximately 17 and 20 over time.

The method was immunoSEQ multiplex PCR; TCRdb's version includes in-frame clones alone and lacks a portion of them. The sample contains some 97,000 clones, over 75% of which appear only once. The chain joins TRBV6-5 to TRBJ1-1, with D possibly TRBD1 on 5 matching bases. Sequenced input: blood. This TCR derives from a person aged 18 to 75 in good health. CDR3 in amino acids: CASSYGAVKTEAFF. The DNA of the CDR3 is TGTGCCAGCAGTTACGGGGCAGTAAAGACTGAAGCTTTCTTT.